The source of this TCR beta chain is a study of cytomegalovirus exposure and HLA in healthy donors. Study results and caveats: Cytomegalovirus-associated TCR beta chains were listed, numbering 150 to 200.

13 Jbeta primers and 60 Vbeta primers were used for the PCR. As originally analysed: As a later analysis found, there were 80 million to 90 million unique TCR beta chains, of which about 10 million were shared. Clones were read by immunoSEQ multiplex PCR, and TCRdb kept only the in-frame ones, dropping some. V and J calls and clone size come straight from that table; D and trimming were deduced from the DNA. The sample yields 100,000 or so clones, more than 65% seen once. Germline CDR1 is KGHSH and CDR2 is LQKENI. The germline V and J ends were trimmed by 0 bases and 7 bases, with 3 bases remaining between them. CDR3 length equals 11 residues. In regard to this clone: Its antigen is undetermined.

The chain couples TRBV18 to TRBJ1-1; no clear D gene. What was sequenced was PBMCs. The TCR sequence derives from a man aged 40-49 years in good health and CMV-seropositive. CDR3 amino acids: CASSPPGEAFF. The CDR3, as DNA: TGTGCCAGCTCACCACCCGGTGAAGCTTTCTTT.